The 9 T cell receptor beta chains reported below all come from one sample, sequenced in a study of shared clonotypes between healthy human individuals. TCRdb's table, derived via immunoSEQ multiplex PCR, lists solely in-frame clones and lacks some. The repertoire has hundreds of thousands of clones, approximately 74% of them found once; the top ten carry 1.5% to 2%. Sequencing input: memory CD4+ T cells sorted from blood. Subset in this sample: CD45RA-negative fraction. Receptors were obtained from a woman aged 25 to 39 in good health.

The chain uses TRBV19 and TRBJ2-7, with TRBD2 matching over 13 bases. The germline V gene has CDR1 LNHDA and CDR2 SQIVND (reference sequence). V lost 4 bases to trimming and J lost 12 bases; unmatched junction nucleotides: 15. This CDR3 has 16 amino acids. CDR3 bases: TGTGCCAGTAGTACCAGTCCCGGGACTAGCGGGGAGCGTGGGTACTTC. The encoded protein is CASSTSPGTSGERGYF.

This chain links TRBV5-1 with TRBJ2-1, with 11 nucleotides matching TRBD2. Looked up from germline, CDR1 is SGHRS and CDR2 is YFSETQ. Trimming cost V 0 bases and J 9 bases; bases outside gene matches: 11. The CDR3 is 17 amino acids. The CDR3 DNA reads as TGCGCCAGCAGCTTGGGTCCAATAGCGGGAGGGTCCCGTGAGCAGTTCTTC. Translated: CASSLGPIAGGSREQFF.

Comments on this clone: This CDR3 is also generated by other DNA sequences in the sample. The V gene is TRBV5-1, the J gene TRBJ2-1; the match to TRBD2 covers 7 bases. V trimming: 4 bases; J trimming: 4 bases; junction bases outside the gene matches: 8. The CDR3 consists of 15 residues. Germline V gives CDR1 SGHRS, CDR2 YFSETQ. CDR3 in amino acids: CASSQASGAYNEQFF. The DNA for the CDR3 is TGCGCCAGCAGCCAAGCTAGCGGAGCATACAATGAGCAGTTCTTC.

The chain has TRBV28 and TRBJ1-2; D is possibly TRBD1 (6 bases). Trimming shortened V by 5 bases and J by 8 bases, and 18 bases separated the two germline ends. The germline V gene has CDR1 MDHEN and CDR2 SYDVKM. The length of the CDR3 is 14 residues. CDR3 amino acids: CASSLSRGWRGYTF. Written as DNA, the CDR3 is TGTGCCAGCAGTCTCTCCAGGGGTTGGCGGGGCTACACCTTC.

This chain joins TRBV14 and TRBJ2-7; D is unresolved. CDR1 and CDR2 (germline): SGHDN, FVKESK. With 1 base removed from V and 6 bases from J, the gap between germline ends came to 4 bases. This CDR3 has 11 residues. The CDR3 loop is CASSQVREQYF. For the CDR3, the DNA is TGTGCCAGCAGCCAAGTACGCGAGCAGTACTTC.

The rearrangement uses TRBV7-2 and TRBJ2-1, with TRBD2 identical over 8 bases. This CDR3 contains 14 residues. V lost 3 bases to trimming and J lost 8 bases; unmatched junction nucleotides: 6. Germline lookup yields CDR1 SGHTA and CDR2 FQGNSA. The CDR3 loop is CASSFDGGVDEQFF. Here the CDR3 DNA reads TGTGCCAGCAGCTTCGACGGGGGGGTGGATGAGCAGTTCTTC.

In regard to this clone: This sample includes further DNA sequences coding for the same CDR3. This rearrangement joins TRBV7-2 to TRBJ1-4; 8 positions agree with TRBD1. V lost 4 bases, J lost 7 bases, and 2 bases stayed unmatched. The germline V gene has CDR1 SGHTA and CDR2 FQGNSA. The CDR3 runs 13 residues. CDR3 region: CASSSDRGEKLFF. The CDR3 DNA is TGTGCCAGCAGCTCAGACAGGGGTGAAAAACTGTTTTTT.

The CDR3 sequence: CAWSVQGISNQPQHF. The CDR3 DNA follows: TGTGCCTGGAGTGTACAGGGGATTAGCAATCAGCCCCAGCATTTT. The chain has TRBV30 and TRBJ1-5, with 7 bases matching TRBD1. The ends lost 0 bases at V and 0 bases at J; junction bases unmatched: 2. Germline lookup yields CDR1 GTSNPN and CDR2 SVGIG (reference sequence). This CDR3 is 15 amino acids long. The full variable domain, its missing parts supplied by reference TRBV30 and TRBJ1-5, is SQTIHQWPATLVQPVGSPLSLECTVEGTSNPNLYWYRQAAGRGLQLLFYSVGIGQISSEVPQNLSASRPQDRQFILSSKKLLLSDSGFYLCAWSVQGISNQPQHFGDGTRLSIL.

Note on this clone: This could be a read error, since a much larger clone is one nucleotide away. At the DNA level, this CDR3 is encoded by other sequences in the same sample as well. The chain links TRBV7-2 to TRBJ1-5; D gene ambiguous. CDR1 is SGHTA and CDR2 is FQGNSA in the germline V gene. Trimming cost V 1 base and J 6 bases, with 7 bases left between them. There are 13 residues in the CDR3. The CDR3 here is CASSLDRGQPQHF. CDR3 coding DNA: TGTGCCAGCAGCTTAGATCGGGGTCAGCCCCAGCATTTT.